Below are 25 T cell receptor beta chains sequenced from a single sample in a study of T cell responses to AZD1222 COVID-19 vaccine (dated by TCRdb to the early 2020s). This sample's time point label indicates: baseline before first vaccination. Library preparation employed the immunoSEQ multiplex PCR assay. Held by TCRdb, this immuneACCESS table contains in-frame sequences only and omits some clones. Under half of the omission traces to an unresolved V gene where checked; the cause of the rest is unknown. This sample lists some 150,000 clones; about 90% were detected once. Of the sample, around 1.9% is held by the ten largest clones. Sequenced here: peripheral blood, sampled on day 0 of AZD1222 vaccination. The receptor set was obtained from an adult in good health.

The rearrangement links TRBV19 to TRBJ1-6; D not certain. CDR1 LNHDA and CDR2 SQIVND come from the germline V gene (reference sequence). The V gene lost 2 bases and the J gene lost 8 bases, with 4 bases spanning the gap. The CDR3 extends over 12 amino acids. Written as DNA, the CDR3 is TGTGCCAGTAGTATACGGGATTCACCCCTCCACTTT. Amino acid sequence: CASSIRDSPLHF.

The genes are TRBV7-3 and TRBJ2-1; 7 nucleotides agree with TRBD1. The germline V gene encodes CDR1 SGHTA and CDR2 FQGTGA. V lost 1 base and J lost 4; bases outside the gene matches: 1. There are 14 residues in the CDR3. CDR3 DNA sequence: TGTGCCAGCAGCTTAAACAGGGGTTACAATGAGCAGTTCTTC. This codes for CASSLNRGYNEQFF.

The V gene is TRBV10-3, the J gene TRBJ2-7, with D perhaps matching TRBD2 (5 bases). The CDR3 length is 14 residues. V was shortened by 6 bases and J by 0 bases, with 12 bases between the two germline ends. Germline values: CDR1 ENHRY, CDR2 SYGVKD. Here the CDR3 DNA reads TGTGCCATCAGAGGCGGCGGGCCCTCCTACGAGCAGTACTTC. This codes for CAIRGGGPSYEQYF.

The chain recombines TRBV3-1 (or the pseudogene TRBV3-2) with TRBJ2-3; no reliable D call. The V and J ends lost 4 bases and 0 bases respectively, with 8 bases between them. Germline V gives CDR1 LGHDT, CDR2 YNNKEL (reference sequence). This CDR3 has 14 amino acids. The CDR3 sequence: CASSPRLSTDTQYF. CDR3 nucleotides: TGTGCCAGCAGCCCAAGGCTGAGCACAGATACGCAGTATTTT.

In DNA form, the CDR3 reads TGTGCCAGCAGCCACAGGGGGGATCAGCCCCAGCATTTT. Translation: CASSHRGDQPQHF. The chain links TRBV3-1 (or the pseudogene TRBV3-2) to TRBJ1-5, with 7 bases that match TRBD1. Germline V gene lookup returns CDR1 LGHDT and CDR2 YNNKEL (reference sequence). The V and J ends lost 3 bases and 5 bases, in that order; junction bases with no gene match: 1. This CDR3 spans 13 amino acids.

The chain couples TRBV6-2 or TRBV6-3 to TRBJ1-2, with a possible D match to TRBD1 (6 bases). This CDR3 is built from 14 residues. CDR1 and CDR2 (germline): MNHEY, SVGEGT. Trimming cost V 2 bases and J 4 bases, with 11 bases left between them. The CDR3 reads CASSYDRKVYGYTF. The CDR3 region has the DNA TGTGCCAGCAGTTACGACAGGAAAGTCTATGGCTACACCTTC.

Here the CDR3 reads CASSQDEENSGNTIYF. DNA of the CDR3: TGTGCCAGCAGCCAAGATGAGGAAAACTCTGGAAACACCATATATTTT. V is TRBV4-2 and J is TRBJ1-3; no clear D. The V gene's germline CDR1 is LGHNA and CDR2 YNFKEQ. The V gene lost 0 bases and the J gene lost 0 bases, with 9 bases spanning the gap. CDR3 length: 16 amino acids.

The chain uses TRBV6-5 and TRBJ2-2; D gene ambiguous. Germline V gives CDR1 MNHEY, CDR2 SVGAGI. The V end was cut by 6 bases, the J end by 4 bases, with 12 bases between. The CDR3 is made up of 14 amino acids. The CDR3 bases are TGTGCCAGCAGGCCCGACATTGCCACCGGGGAGCTGTTTTTT. Protein: CASRPDIATGELFF.

This clone was counted a single time. The rearrangement links TRBV10-1 to TRBJ2-1, with D possibly matching TRBD1 (6 bases). The CDR3 runs to 14 residues. V was clipped by 6 bases and J by 7 bases, with 16 bases between them. Germline CDR1 WNHNN, CDR2 SYGVQD (reference sequence). CDR3: CASRLGGDGNEQFF. The CDR3 coding sequence is TGCGCCAGCAGATTAGGGGGAGATGGGAATGAGCAGTTCTTC.

This chain uses TRBV15 with TRBJ2-1; weak D call: TRBD1 (7 bases). The CDR3 sequence is 19 residues long. V lost 0 bases, J lost 7 bases, and 25 bases lay in between. The germline CDR1 and CDR2 sequences are LNHNV and YYDKDF (reference sequence). CDR3 sequence (DNA): TGTGCCACCAGCAGAGATCCGGGCGGGACAGAATGGATGGGGAATGAGCAGTTCTTC. As protein: CATSRDPGGTEWMGNEQFF.

The chain is built from TRBV5-6 and TRBJ2-7; D may be TRBD1 (6 bases). The germline V and J ends were trimmed by 1 base and 6 bases, with 14 bases remaining between them. The CDR3 loop spans 14 amino acids. From germline, CDR1 is SGHDT and CDR2 YYEEEE. The CDR3 sequence is CASSLWNRVSEQYF. The DNA of the CDR3 is TGTGCCAGCAGCTTGTGGAACAGGGTTTCCGAGCAGTACTTC.

The chain carries TRBV7-9 and TRBJ2-2, with a weak D call TRBD2 (5 bases). Germline V gives CDR1 SEHNR, CDR2 FQNEAQ (reference sequence). V lost 1 base and J 3 bases, leaving 6 bases between the germline ends. This CDR3 comprises 14 residues. CDR3 sequence reads: CASSLVGDTGELFF. The CDR3 region has the DNA TGTGCCAGCAGCTTAGTCGGGGACACCGGGGAGCTGTTTTTT.

The genes are TRBV18 and TRBJ2-5; 8 bases fit TRBD1. Germline CDR1 and CDR2: KGHSH and LQKENI. J was trimmed by 2 bases and V by 4 bases; bases with no gene match: 3. The CDR3 contains 14 residues. The DNA for the CDR3 is TGTGCCAGCTCACGTTACAGGGGGCAAGAGACCCAGTACTTC. Its protein product is CASSRYRGQETQYF.

The gene calls are TRBV7-3 and TRBJ2-1; D perhaps matches TRBD2 (5 bases). Germline CDR1 reads SGHTA; CDR2 reads FQGTGA. The V end lost 2 bases, the J end lost 6 bases, and 11 bases lay between the germline ends. There are 14 residues in the CDR3. The CDR3 region has the DNA TGTGCCAGCAGCTTAGCAGCGGTCGGCAATGAGCAGTTCTTC. Amino acids: CASSLAAVGNEQFF. The full variable domain, completed using reference TRBV7-3 and TRBJ2-1, is GAGVSQTPSNKVTEKGKYVELRCDPISGHTALYWYRQSLGQGPEFLIYFQGTGAADDSGLPNDRFFAVRPEGSVSTLKIQRTERGDSAVYLCASSLAAVGNEQFFGPGTRLTVL.

This clone was counted once. The chain recombines TRBV15 with TRBJ2-3, with 8 bases that match TRBD1. Germline CDR1 LNHNV, CDR2 YYDKDF (reference sequence). This CDR3 comprises 14 residues. After removal of 8 bases from V and 2 bases from J, the junction contained 6 bases not matched to a gene. CDR3 residues: CATRVDRVTDTQYF. In DNA, the CDR3 is TGTGCCACCCGGGTGGACAGGGTCACAGATACGCAGTATTTT.

CDR3 coding DNA: TGTGCCAGTAAGGGGCCTAACTATGGCTACACCTTC. Protein product: CASKGPNYGYTF. The rearrangement uses TRBV19 and TRBJ1-2; D might be TRBD1 (5 bases). This CDR3 comprises 12 residues. The germline V gene has CDR1 LNHDA and CDR2 SQIVND (reference sequence). The V gene lost 7 bases and the J gene lost 0 bases, with 6 bases spanning the gap.

The genes are TRBV27 and TRBJ2-7; no reliable D call. The CDR3 totals 11 residues. Germline CDR1 is MNHEY and CDR2 is SMNVEV (reference sequence). Trimming removed 5 bases at V and 9 bases at J, with 11 bases between. CDR3 nucleotides: TGTGCCAGCAGTGAAGGCAGAGCGCAGTACTTC. It is translated as CASSEGRAQYF.

The chain is built from TRBV5-8 and TRBJ1-4; weak D call: TRBD1 (6 bases). Germline V gene lookup returns CDR1 SGHTS and CDR2 YDEGEE. V was pared by 0 bases and J by 0 bases, with 12 bases between. The CDR3 consists of 17 residues. The CDR3, as DNA: TGTGCCAGCAGCTTGGATGGGACACCTGCAACTAATGAAAAACTGTTTTTT. It encodes CASSLDGTPATNEKLFF. Filled out from reference TRBV5-8 and TRBJ1-4, the complete variable domain reads EAGVTQSPTHLIKTRGQQATLRCSPISGHTSVYWYQQALGLGLQFLLWYDEGEERNRGNFPPRFSGRQFPNYSSELNVNALELEDSALYLCASSLDGTPATNEKLFFGSGTQLSVL.

This chain joins TRBV6-6 and TRBJ2-7; 11 bases fit TRBD2. The CDR3 consists of 15 residues. J was trimmed by 6 bases and V by 2 bases; bases with no gene match: 6. CDR1 and CDR2 (germline): MNHNY, SVGAGI (reference sequence). CDR3 sequence: CASSYASGGTSEQYF. The DNA of the CDR3 is TGTGCCAGCAGTTACGCTAGCGGGGGGACCTCCGAGCAGTACTTC.

The rearrangement joins TRBV29-1 to TRBJ2-7; D perhaps matches TRBD1 (6 bases). CDR3 length: 14 amino acids. V shed 4 bases and J shed 2 bases, with 15 bases lying between them. Per the germline V gene, CDR1 is SQVTM and CDR2 is ANQGSEA. The CDR3 protein is CSVVRGRGPYEQYF. The CDR3 coding sequence is TGCAGCGTTGTAAGGGGCAGGGGACCCTACGAGCAGTACTTC.

This clone was observed a single time. The identical CDR3 is also encoded by other nucleotide sequences in the sample. The V call is TRBV7-2, the J call TRBJ1-4; TRBD1 matches 7 bases. The CDR3 runs to 14 residues. Looked up from germline, CDR1 is SGHTA and CDR2 is FQGNSA. J gave up 8 bases and V 5 bases, and 8 bases lay outside the gene matches. This CDR3 is CASSQTTGNEKLFF. The DNA for the CDR3 is TGTGCCAGCAGCCAGACGACAGGGAACGAAAAACTGTTTTTT.

The chain carries TRBV24-1 and TRBJ2-3; D uncertain. Germline V lookup: CDR1 KGHDR, CDR2 SFDVKD. The CDR3 loop spans 14 amino acids. V was cut by 6 bases and J by 7 bases, with 16 bases left in between. This chain's CDR3 is CATSSHLQANTQYF. CDR3 coding DNA: TGTGCCACCAGTAGTCATCTCCAGGCTAATACGCAGTATTTT.

J is TRBJ2-5 and V is TRBV18; 13 bases match TRBD2. This CDR3 is built from 15 residues. Germline V CDR1 and CDR2: KGHSH, LQKENI. V was pared by 6 bases and J by 4 bases, with 5 bases of the junction left unmatched. In nucleotides, the CDR3 is TGTGCCAGCTCCCTACTAGCGGGGGGGCGAGAGACCCAGTACTTC. Its translation is CASSLLAGGRETQYF.

J is TRBJ2-7 and V is TRBV6-5, with no clear D. Germline loops: CDR1 MNHEY, CDR2 SVGAGI. The CDR3 has 16 residues. The V and J ends lost 0 bases and 5 bases respectively, with 17 bases between them. The chain's CDR3 is CASSYSFGSSLHEQYF. CDR3 bases: TGTGCCAGCAGTTACTCGTTTGGCAGTAGCCTCCACGAGCAGTACTTC.

The chain has TRBV7-9 and TRBJ2-7; D is uncertain. CDR1 and CDR2 (germline): SEHNR, FQNEAQ (reference sequence). The CDR3 sequence is 12 residues long. The ends were cut back, 3 bases at V and 3 bases at J, with 6 bases in the middle. The CDR3 sequence: CASSFENYEQYF. CDR3 nucleotide sequence: TGTGCCAGCAGCTTTGAGAACTACGAGCAGTACTTC.